Below are 20 T cell receptor beta chains sequenced from a single sample in a study of T cells in Graves' hyperthyroidism and ophthalmopathy. Regions amplified from RNA transcripts were the TCR beta CDR3 regions. A set of HTBI primers served as the primers for a first-round RT-PCR of the TCR CDR3. TCRdb used MiXCR to reprocess the multiplex PCR reads, holding one entry per CDR3 protein. The profile shows approximately 560,000 distinct CDR3 sequences, roughly 46% of them singletons. The sequenced material came from peripheral blood or thyroid tissue (not recorded which). Receptors were obtained from a woman aged 18-35 years with Graves' hyperthyroidism.

The chain employs TRBV20-1 and TRBJ2-5; 14 bases are a match to TRBD2. V dropped 1 base and J dropped 5; count of bases not matched to a gene: 3. The CDR3 extends over 15 amino acids. Germline assignment: CDR1 DFQATT and CDR2 SNEGSKA (reference sequence). In DNA form, the CDR3 reads TGCAGTGCTAGAGCCGGGACTAGCGGGAGTGAGACCCAGTACTTC. The encoded protein is CSARAGTSGSETQYF.

The chain has TRBV7-2 and TRBJ1-1; possible D gene TRBD1, 5 bases. Germline V gene lookup returns CDR1 SGHTA and CDR2 FQGNSA. The germline V and J ends were trimmed by 5 bases and 10 bases, with 17 bases remaining between them. CDR3 size: 13 residues. The CDR3: CASSLGPAEGAFF. CDR3 DNA sequence: TGTGCCAGCAGCCTGGGACCCGCCGAGGGAGCTTTCTTT.

The rearrangement uses TRBV20-1 and TRBJ1-5; TRBD1 agrees at 8 bases. V was pared by 3 bases and J by 3 bases, with 1 base of the junction left unmatched. Germline lookup yields CDR1 DFQATT and CDR2 SNEGSKA (reference sequence). This CDR3 has 13 amino acids. The DNA of the CDR3 is TGCAGTGCTAGGGACAGGGACAATCAGCCCCAGCATTTT. It specifies CSARDRDNQPQHF.

This clonotype was recorded a few times. The rearrangement joins TRBV20-1 to TRBJ1-1; D gene unclear. V was trimmed by 4 bases and J by 0 bases, leaving 6 bases between them. The CDR3 spans 12 residues. From germline, CDR1 is DFQATT and CDR2 SNEGSKA (reference sequence). The CDR3 sequence is CSATQLNTEAFF. The CDR3 DNA reads TGCAGTGCTACTCAGCTGAACACTGAAGCTTTCTTT.

The chain employs TRBV29-1 and TRBJ2-1, with 8 positions matching TRBD1. This CDR3 has 15 amino acids. V trimming: 1 base; J trimming: 9 bases; junction bases outside the gene matches: 11. Germline V lookup: CDR1 SQVTM, CDR2 ANQGSEA. CDR3 nucleotides: TGCAGCGTTGAAGGAACAGGGGGACGAGGGGGTGAGCAGTTCTTC. Residues: CSVEGTGGRGGEQFF.

The chain joins TRBV14 to TRBJ1-1; no clear D. This CDR3 spans 13 amino acids. Deletions cut 8 bases from V and 1 base from J, with 11 bases between. Looked up from germline, CDR1 is SGHDN and CDR2 is FVKESK. The CDR3 sequence: CASSNGENTEAFF. CDR3 DNA sequence: TGTGCCAGCTCCAACGGAGAGAACACTGAAGCTTTCTTT.

This clonotype appeared a few times. This chain links TRBV12-3 or TRBV12-4 with TRBJ1-1; 7 bases are a match to TRBD1. Unmatched junction bases numbered 3, after V lost 7 bases and J lost 4 bases. The CDR3 sequence is 12 residues long. In nucleotides, the CDR3 is TGTGCCAGCACCGACAGGGCCACTGAAGCTTTCTTT. Translation: CASTDRATEAFF.

This sequence joins TRBV2 and TRBJ1-2; 8 bases agree with TRBD1. Germline assignment: CDR1 SNHLY and CDR2 FYNNEI. V shed 6 bases and J 1 base; nucleotides not matched to a gene: 10. This CDR3 region has 16 residues. CDR3 nucleotide sequence: TGTGCCAGCAGCTTAGGCCGACAGGGGCTTAACTATGGCTACACCTTC. This encodes CASSLGRQGLNYGYTF.

The chain joins TRBV7-2 to TRBJ1-5; D may be TRBD1 (5 bases). The CDR3 sequence is 18 residues long. V shed 6 bases and J shed 4 bases, with 25 bases lying between them. Germline CDR1 SGHTA, CDR2 FQGNSA. In DNA form, the CDR3 reads TGTGCCAGCAGGAGGGAACCTCCGGGACGGCGTTGGAATCAGCCCCAGCATTTT. Translated, it gives CASRREPPGRRWNQPQHF.

On this clonotype: A read error may account for a junction end that differs from germline. The J gene is TRBJ2-3, the V gene TRBV2; weak D call: TRBD2 (6 bases). From germline, CDR1 is SNHLY and CDR2 FYNNEI. CDR3 length equals 17 residues. The DNA of the CDR3 is TGCGCAAGCCAGCGGCGGGGTGGCGAATTACGCACAGATACGCAGTATTTT. Translating gives CASQRRGGELRTDTQYF.

The chain has TRBV5-1 and TRBJ1-4; possible D gene TRBD1, 5 bases. Germline V gives CDR1 SGHRS, CDR2 YFSETQ. V shed 7 bases and J shed 7 bases, with 23 bases lying between them. The CDR3 runs to 16 residues. CDR3 sequence reads: CASAQGLLEGSEKLFF. As DNA, the CDR3 is TGCGCCAGCGCGCAGGGACTCCTTGAAGGCAGTGAAAAACTGTTTTTT.

This clonotype has at least ten counts. V and J are TRBV15 and TRBJ1-6, with 7 bases identical to TRBD1. In germline, CDR1 is LNHNV, CDR2 YYDKDF (reference sequence). J was trimmed by 6 bases and V by 0 bases; bases with no gene match: 5. The length of the CDR3 is 16 residues. The CDR3 spells CATSRDPDRFNSPLHF. The CDR3 DNA follows: TGTGCCACCAGCAGAGATCCGGACAGGTTTAATTCACCCCTCCACTTT.

The chain is built from TRBV25-1 and TRBJ1-5; D is unclear. CDR1 is MGHDK, CDR2 SYGVNS, per germline. This CDR3 contains 16 residues. CDR3 residues: CARDRWGQDSNQPQHF. For the CDR3, the DNA is TGTGCTAGAGATCGGTGGGGTCAGGATAGCAATCAGCCCCAGCATTTT.

This clonotype has a count of ten or more. This chain joins TRBV29-1 and TRBJ1-4; D not resolved. Per the germline V gene, CDR1 is SQVTM and CDR2 is ANQGSEA. This CDR3 is 12 amino acids long. Trimming left V 2 bases short and J 5 bases short, with 6 bases between. CDR3 nucleotides: TGCAGCGTTGAAACAGAGAATGAAAAACTGTTTTTT. It yields the protein CSVETENEKLFF. Looking up the rest from reference TRBV29-1 and TRBJ1-4 gives the full variable domain: SAVISQKPSRDICQRGTSLTIQCQVDSQVTMMFWYRQQPGQSLTLIATANQGSEATYESGFVIDKFPISRPNLTFSTLTVSNMSPEDSSIYLCSVETENEKLFFGSGTQLSVL.

This clonotype was seen at least ten times. The CDR3 here is CASSLEVLDEQYF. CDR3 sequence (DNA): TGTGCCAGCAGCTTAGAGGTTCTGGACGAGCAGTACTTC. The chain employs TRBV7-9 and TRBJ2-7, with D unresolved. Germline CDR1 is SEHNR and CDR2 is FQNEAQ (reference sequence). The ends were cut back, 1 base at V and 5 bases at J, with 9 bases in the middle. CDR3 length: 13 amino acids.

This clonotype was seen many times. The chain joins TRBV7-3 to TRBJ1-1, with D hard to call. V gave up 0 bases and J gave up 1 base, with 3 bases separating them. The CDR3 loop spans 13 amino acids. Looked up from germline, CDR1 is SGHTA and CDR2 is FQGTGA. The CDR3 DNA follows: TGTGCCAGCAGCTTAACACGGAACACTGAAGCTTTCTTT. This gives the protein CASSLTRNTEAFF.

There are many counts of this clonotype. The chain carries TRBV29-1 and TRBJ1-4, with 7 nucleotides matching TRBD1. The CDR3 runs to 11 residues. Trimming cost V 1 base and J 12 bases; bases outside gene matches: 2. Germline V gene sequence: CDR1 SQVTM, CDR2 ANQGSEA. As DNA, the CDR3 is TGCAGCGTTGAAGGTCAGGGGGAACTGTTTTTT. Translating it yields CSVEGQGELFF.

The chain recombines TRBV15 with TRBJ2-6, with D perhaps TRBD1 (5 bases). Germline V gives CDR1 LNHNV, CDR2 YYDKDF (reference sequence). The CDR3 has 14 residues. Trimming pared 7 bases from V and 4 bases from J, leaving 11 bases between. The CDR3 DNA is TGTGCCACCAATGCAGGGCCGGGGGCCAACGTCCTGACTTTC. It yields the protein CATNAGPGANVLTF.

This clonotype has only a few counts. This chain uses TRBV6-5 with TRBJ1-3; the D is unclear. This CDR3 is built from 15 residues. V lost 5 bases and J lost 0, with 11 bases in between. From germline, CDR1 is MNHEY and CDR2 SVGAGI. CDR3 sequence: CASSRARSSGNTIYF. The CDR3 nucleotides are TGTGCCAGCAGTCGGGCCCGCAGCTCTGGAAACACCATATATTTT.

The table lists this clonotype with a few counts. The CDR3 coding sequence is TGTGCCAGCAGCCCTCACAGGGGAAACTATGGCTACACCTTC. Its translation is CASSPHRGNYGYTF. This sequence joins TRBV7-2 and TRBJ1-2; 7 bases are a match to TRBD1. The germline V gene has CDR1 SGHTA and CDR2 FQGNSA. The CDR3 spans 14 residues. With V trimmed by 5 bases and J by 2 bases, 5 bases remained unmatched.